These 2 T cell receptor beta chains originate from one sample sequenced in a study of T cells after yellow fever vaccination. TCRdb ran MiXCR on the 5' RACE reads and lists one entry per CDR3 protein. The table has a few hundred thousand distinct CDR3 sequences, about 9.9% seen once. Here the sequenced sample was PBMCs, taken on the day of the first yellow fever vaccination. These receptor sequences come from a man aged 18 to 29 who received the YFV17D yellow fever vaccine.

This clonotype was seen more than once but under ten times. CDR3 bases: TGTGCCATCAGTGAGCAAGTGGGGGGGGCAGATACGCAGTATTTT. It is translated as CAISEQVGGADTQYF. The V gene is TRBV10-3, the J gene TRBJ2-3; 7 positions agree with TRBD2. The junction had 6 bases not matched to a gene; V was cut back by 2 bases and J by 4 bases. This CDR3 contains 15 residues. The germline gives CDR1 ENHRY, CDR2 SYGVKD.

Here the CDR3 DNA reads TGTGCCAGTTGCCTGGCCATAGCGGGGAGGACCGGGGAGCTGTTTTTT. This codes for CASCLAIAGRTGELFF. The chain is built from TRBV19 and TRBJ2-2, with 8 bases lining up with TRBD2. The germline V gene encodes CDR1 LNHDA and CDR2 SQIVND (reference sequence). The CDR3 extends over 16 amino acids. With V trimmed by 8 bases and J by 5 bases, 13 bases remained unmatched.